Presented here are 22 T cell receptor beta chains from one specimen sequenced in a study of T-cell reconstitution after alpha-beta-depleted transplantation in children. Construction of the TCRbeta library involved unique molecular identifiers. TCRdb redid the calling of the PCR reads with MiXCR, one entry per CDR3 protein. The repertoire holds fewer than 350,000 distinct CDR3 sequences, with about a tenth as singletons. Sequenced material: PBMCs, taken before TCRalphabeta/CD19-depleted stem cell transplant. The receptors derive from a boy under two years old with acute myeloid leukemia, due to receive a stem cell transplant.

The chain recombines TRBV6-2 or TRBV6-3 with TRBJ2-1; 7 positions agree with TRBD2. This CDR3 is built from 14 residues. Per the germline V gene, CDR1 is MNHEY and CDR2 is SVGEGT. Trimming took 2 bases from V and 6 from J; bases not matched to a gene: 4. The CDR3 sequence is CASSYGGGGNEQFF. The CDR3 nucleotides are TGTGCCAGCAGTTACGGGGGGGGAGGCAATGAGCAGTTCTTC.

This clonotype appeared a few times. The chain has TRBV4-2 and TRBJ2-1, with a possible D match to TRBD1 (6 bases). CDR1 and CDR2 (germline): LGHNA, YNFKEQ. Trimming shortened V by 6 bases and J by 5 bases, and 8 bases separated the two germline ends. The length of the CDR3 is 12 residues. The CDR3: CASRDSNNEQFF. The CDR3 DNA reads TGTGCCAGCAGGGACAGTAACAATGAGCAGTTCTTC.

This clonotype has just a few counts. The V call is TRBV12-3 or TRBV12-4, the J call TRBJ2-2; TRBD1 aligns across 8 bases. Losses at the gene ends were 7 bases for V and 6 bases for J; bases not matched to a gene: 4. The CDR3 sequence is 13 residues long. The CDR3 region has the DNA TGTGCCAGCACCAGACAGGGGCCCGGGGAGCTGTTTTTT. It yields the protein CASTRQGPGELFF.

This clonotype was recorded at least ten times. This sequence joins TRBV18 and TRBJ1-6, with a possible D match to TRBD1 (6 bases). Trimming left V 3 bases short and J 9 bases short, with 15 bases between. Germline V CDR1 and CDR2: KGHSH, LQKENI. The CDR3 is 15 amino acids. The CDR3 region has the DNA TGTGCCAGCTCACCTCTGTCAGGGGACGGTTCACCCCTCCACTTT. Protein: CASSPLSGDGSPLHF.

The chain is built from TRBV11-1 and TRBJ2-1; 16 bases are shared with TRBD2. V was pared by 5 bases and J by 0 bases, with 7 bases of the junction left unmatched. The CDR3 loop spans 19 amino acids. Germline V CDR1 and CDR2: SGHAT, FQDESV (reference sequence). In DNA, the CDR3 is TGTGCCAGCAGCCCCCGGGGACTAGCGGGGGGGAGCTCCTACAATGAGCAGTTCTTC. Protein sequence: CASSPRGLAGGSSYNEQFF.

This clonotype showed up many times. The rearrangement links TRBV5-1 to TRBJ2-4; perhaps TRBD1 as D (7 bases). Germline V CDR1 and CDR2: SGHRS, YFSETQ. V lost 1 base, J lost 3 bases, and 11 bases lay in between. The CDR3 has 15 residues. The CDR3 DNA follows: TGCGCCAGCAGCTTGACAGGGGACTTCAAAAACATTCAGTACTTC. Protein product: CASSLTGDFKNIQYF.

With respect to this clonotype: One base away lies a much larger clone, so this may be a sequencing read error. The J gene is TRBJ1-1, the V gene TRBV10-3, with D possibly matching TRBD1 (5 bases). Trimming took 3 bases from V and 2 from J, leaving 10 bases between them. Looked up from germline, CDR1 is ENHRY and CDR2 is SYGVKD. The CDR3 spans 14 residues. The CDR3 DNA is TGTGCCATCAGTGATAAGGGACCAAACACTGAAGCTTTCTTT. Amino acids: CAISDKGPNTEAFF.

The gene calls are TRBV20-1 and TRBJ2-4, with D possibly being TRBD2 (5 bases). The CDR3 runs 13 residues. V shed 3 bases and J shed 4 bases, with 10 bases lying between them. Germline CDR1 is DFQATT and CDR2 is SNEGSKA (reference sequence). The CDR3 bases are TGCAGTGCTAGCGGGGTCCGAAAAAACATTCAGTACTTC. Translation gives CSASGVRKNIQYF.

In its sample, this clonotype was seen many times. This chain joins TRBV7-9 and TRBJ1-6, with D perhaps matching TRBD1 (5 bases). V dropped 5 bases and J dropped 11 bases, with 10 bases sitting between them. The CDR3 has 12 amino acids. Germline V gives CDR1 SEHNR, CDR2 FQNEAQ (reference sequence). The CDR3 loop is CASSGDYPPLHF. The CDR3 DNA sequence: TGTGCCAGCAGCGGGGACTATCCACCCCTCCACTTT. Drawing the rest from reference TRBV7-9 and TRBJ1-6, the complete variable domain is DTGVSQNPRHKITKRGQNVTFRCDPISEHNRLYWYRQTLGQGPEFLTYFQNEAQLEKSRLLSDRFSAERPKGSFSTLEIQRTEQGDSAMYLCASSGDYPPLHFGNGTRLTVT.

This clonotype was seen ten or more times. Its ends do not fully match the called genes, so a read error is possible. The chain recombines TRBV29-1 with TRBJ1-2, with D perhaps matching TRBD1 (5 bases). Per the germline V gene, CDR1 is SQVTM and CDR2 is ANQGSEA. The CDR3 covers 10 residues. This chain's CDR3 is CSVEDSPGTF. The CDR3 nucleotides read TGCAGCGTTGAAGATAGCCCCGGGACTTTC.

J is TRBJ1-5 and V is TRBV19; D may be TRBD1 (5 bases). The V end lost 1 base, the J end lost 7 bases, and 17 bases lay between the germline ends. This CDR3 spans 16 amino acids. In germline, CDR1 is LNHDA, CDR2 SQIVND (reference sequence). CDR3 nucleotide sequence: TGTGCCAGTAGTATAGGTATGCGGGGCCCGGGACAGCCCCAGCATTTT. Its protein product is CASSIGMRGPGQPQHF.

The table lists this clonotype with many counts. The chain carries TRBV14 and TRBJ1-5; D possibly corresponds to TRBD1 (5 bases). In germline, CDR1 is SGHDN, CDR2 FVKESK. Trimming removed 0 bases from V and 4 bases from J, with 13 bases in between. The CDR3 has 16 residues. The DNA for the CDR3 is TGTGCCAGCAGCCAAGATTGGGGCGTGCTAAATCAGCCCCAGCATTTT. Residues: CASSQDWGVLNQPQHF. Full variable domain (missing parts from reference TRBV14 and TRBJ1-5): EAGVTQFPSHSVIEKGQTVTLRCDPISGHDNLYWYRRVMGKEIKFLLHFVKESKQDESGMPNNRFLAERTGGTYSTLKVQPAELEDSGVYFCASSQDWGVLNQPQHFGDGTRLSIL.

The table lists this clonotype with many counts. The chain couples TRBV29-1 to TRBJ2-3; D unresolved. The length of the CDR3 is 14 residues. V was pared by 2 bases and J by 1 base, with 10 bases between. Germline V lookup: CDR1 SQVTM, CDR2 ANQGSEA. The CDR3 region has the DNA TGCAGCGTTGAACTAGTTCCTCGCACAGATACGCAGTATTTT. It yields the protein CSVELVPRTDTQYF.

This clonotype has at least ten counts. This chain joins TRBV4-3 and TRBJ2-5; D uncertain. V dropped 0 bases and J dropped 2 bases, with 10 bases sitting between them. This CDR3 comprises 15 residues. Germline-derived CDR1 and CDR2 are LGHNA and YSLEER. Here the CDR3 DNA reads TGCGCCAGCAGCCAAGAAAGACTTCGGCAAGAGACCCAGTACTTC. Its protein product is CASSQERLRQETQYF.

There are many counts of this clonotype. J is TRBJ2-7 and V is TRBV12-3 or TRBV12-4; possible D gene TRBD1, 6 bases. There are 13 residues in the CDR3. Trimming took off 7 bases at V and 1 base at J, with 11 bases between the two ends. CDR3 coding DNA: TGTGCCAGCACCTTCAGGGGTTCCTACGAGCAGTACTTC. This codes for CASTFRGSYEQYF.

The genes are TRBV14 and TRBJ1-1; D remains ambiguous. Per the germline V gene, CDR1 is SGHDN and CDR2 is FVKESK. V was pared by 5 bases and J by 11 bases, with 12 bases between. This CDR3 spans 11 amino acids. CDR3 nucleotides: TGTGCCAGCAGCGGACCTTTAGAGGCTTTCTTT. Protein: CASSGPLEAFF.

This clonotype was seen ten or more times. The rearrangement joins TRBV7-2 to TRBJ1-5; the D is unclear. V dropped 0 bases and J dropped 2 bases, with 5 bases sitting between them. The CDR3 runs 14 residues. Germline V CDR1 and CDR2: SGHTA, FQGNSA. The CDR3 coding sequence is TGTGCCAGCAGCTTAGCAGGGCGCAATCAGCCCCAGCATTTT. It specifies CASSLAGRNQPQHF.

This clonotype was detected many times. The chain employs TRBV5-1 and TRBJ2-7, with D perhaps TRBD2 (6 bases). Germline V gene lookup returns CDR1 SGHRS and CDR2 YFSETQ. The CDR3 length is 14 residues. Trimming shortened V by 2 bases and J by 3 bases, and 12 bases separated the two germline ends. This CDR3 reads CASSLSGRDYEQYF. The CDR3, as DNA: TGCGCCAGCAGCTTATCCGGGAGAGACTACGAGCAGTACTTC.

This clonotype was recorded many times. Here the CDR3 DNA reads TGTGCCAGCAGTCAACGGACAGGGGGAGGTGGCTACACCTTC. Translating it yields CASSQRTGGGGYTF. The rearrangement uses TRBV6-1 and TRBJ1-2; 10 bases map to TRBD1. CDR3 length equals 14 residues. V gave up 5 bases and J gave up 7 bases; unmatched junction bases: 7. From germline, CDR1 is MNHNS and CDR2 SASEGT.

This clonotype came up a few times. This rearrangement joins TRBV5-1 to TRBJ2-3; 8 bases fit TRBD2. From germline, CDR1 is SGHRS and CDR2 YFSETQ. V shed 2 bases, J shed 5 bases, and the junction held 7 bases outside the gene matches. The CDR3 is 15 residues long. CDR3 DNA sequence: TGCGCCAGCAGCTTAGTAGCGGGAAAGGTAGATACGCAGTATTTT. Encoded protein: CASSLVAGKVDTQYF.

The V and J genes are TRBV6-2 or TRBV6-3 and TRBJ2-7; possibly TRBD1 for D (8 bases). This CDR3 is built from 15 residues. Germline V lookup: CDR1 MNHEY, CDR2 SVGEGT. The ends were cut back, 6 bases at V and 6 bases at J, with 21 bases in the middle. The CDR3 DNA reads as TGTGCCAGCAGCTGGGCGCGACAGGGGAGGGGCGAGCAGTACTTC. Protein sequence: CASSWARQGRGEQYF.

This clonotype was seen more than once but under ten times. The V and J genes are TRBV29-1 and TRBJ1-3, with TRBD1 identical over 7 bases. V trimming: 0 bases; J trimming: 2 bases; junction bases outside the gene matches: 7. CDR3 size: 16 residues. Looked up from germline, CDR1 is SQVTM and CDR2 is ANQGSEA. The CDR3 region is CSVEDFGQATGNTIYF. CDR3 sequence (DNA): TGCAGCGTTGAAGATTTCGGACAGGCTACTGGAAACACCATATATTTT.